These T cell receptor beta chains were read from a single sample in a study of T-cell reconstitution after alpha-beta-depleted transplantation in children. TCRdb fed the PCR reads into MiXCR, producing one record per CDR3 protein. The table includes some 290,000 distinct CDR3 sequences, over 8% detected once. The starting material was PBMCs from the stem cell graft donor, obtained from the stem cell graft. These receptors originate from a human donor who donated a stem cell graft to a child with SCID. Each CDR3 is given with its conserved first and last residue. Each record gives: J gene, clone size, V gene, D gene, CDR3 protein, CDR3 DNA. A D gene is named only where the DNA matches it firmly. Size is stated for part of the rows, as once, few or many counts, or as a class when the clone is expanded.

J: TRBJ2-3; size: few; V: TRBV15; D: TRBD2; CDR3: CATSKGLAGSTDTQYF; DNA: TGTGCCACCAGCAAAGGACTAGCGGGGAGCACAGATACGCAGTATTTT
J: TRBJ2-5; size: NA; V: TRBV20-1; D: NA; CDR3: CSAPDRPDFQETQYF; DNA: TGCAGTGCCCCTGACAGGCCAGATTTCCAAGAGACCCAGTACTTC
J: TRBJ2-3; size: many; V: TRBV10-3; D: TRBD1; CDR3: CAISGDRNTDTQYF; DNA: TGTGCCATCAGTGGGGACAGAAACACAGATACGCAGTATTTT
J: TRBJ2-1; size: many; V: TRBV7-9; D: NA; CDR3: CASSLDLGTNEQFF; DNA: TGTGCCAGCAGCTTAGATTTGGGAACCAATGAGCAGTTCTTC
J: TRBJ2-5; size: NA; V: TRBV27; D: NA; CDR3: CASSLQYLRETQYF; DNA: TGTGCCAGCAGTCTCCAATACCTTAGGGAGACCCAGTACTTC
J: TRBJ2-1; size: few; V: TRBV5-1; D: NA; CDR3: CASSWTGDNEQFF; DNA: TGCGCCAGCAGCTGGACCGGGGACAATGAGCAGTTCTTC
J: TRBJ2-3; size: NA; V: TRBV3-1; D: TRBD2; CDR3: CASTPPLASGELTDTQYF; DNA: TGTGCCAGCACCCCCCCCCTGGCTAGCGGGGAACTCACAGATACGCAGTATTTT
J: TRBJ2-3; size: NA; V: TRBV5-1; D: NA; CDR3: CASSPGGLAADTQYF; DNA: TGCGCCAGCAGCCCTGGGGGTTTAGCGGCAGATACGCAGTATTTT
J: TRBJ1-1; size: many; V: TRBV2; D: NA; CDR3: CASSVQTDTEAFF; DNA: TGTGCCAGCAGTGTGCAGACAGACACTGAAGCTTTCTTT
J: TRBJ2-5; size: few; V: TRBV7-6; D: TRBD2; CDR3: CASSTRLAATETQYF; DNA: TGTGCCAGCAGCACCAGACTAGCGGCTACTGAGACCCAGTACTTC
J: TRBJ2-7; size: NA; V: TRBV3-1; D: NA; CDR3: CASSQRSSEQYF; DNA: TGTGCCAGCAGCCAAAGGTCGAGCGAGCAGTACTTC
J: TRBJ1-1; size: many; V: TRBV27; D: NA; CDR3: CASSALLGGNTEAFF; DNA: TGTGCCAGCAGTGCCCTCCTTGGTGGGAACACTGAAGCTTTCTTT
J: TRBJ1-1; size: few; V: TRBV5-1; D: TRBD1; CDR3: CASSYMTGLNTEAFF; DNA: TGCGCCAGCAGCTACATGACAGGGTTGAACACTGAAGCTTTCTTT
J: TRBJ2-3; size: NA; V: TRBV18; D: NA; CDR3: CASSPSSRDTQYF; DNA: TGTGCCAGCTCACCATCGAGCCGAGATACGCAGTATTTT
J: TRBJ2-5; size: few; V: TRBV12-3/TRBV12-4; D: TRBD1; CDR3: CASSSSTGPNSQYF; DNA: TGTGCCAGCAGTTCCTCGACAGGGCCTAATTCCCAGTACTTC
J: TRBJ2-7; size: NA; V: TRBV11-2; D: NA; CDR3: CASSLRKGVSYEQYF; DNA: TGTGCCAGCAGCTTGAGGAAGGGGGTTTCCTACGAGCAGTACTTC
J: TRBJ2-7; size: few; V: TRBV5-6; D: NA; CDR3: CASSLRGPPTYEQYF; DNA: TGTGCCAGCAGCTTGCGTGGTCCCCCCACCTACGAGCAGTACTTC
J: TRBJ2-3; size: NA; V: TRBV9; D: NA; CDR3: CASSLGTRSTDTQYF; DNA: TGTGCCAGCAGCCTCGGGACGCGAAGCACAGATACGCAGTATTTT
J: TRBJ2-1; size: few; V: TRBV7-8; D: TRBD2; CDR3: CASSHRLADNEQFF; DNA: TGTGCCAGCAGCCACAGACTAGCGGACAATGAGCAGTTCTTC
J: TRBJ2-7; size: NA; V: TRBV7-9; D: NA; CDR3: CASSLAGFSSSEQYF; DNA: TGTGCCAGCAGCTTAGCTGGGTTTTCGTCTTCCGAGCAGTACTTC
J: TRBJ2-2; size: many; V: TRBV2; D: TRBD2; CDR3: CASSNLAGGLTGELFF; DNA: TGTGCCAGCAGCAACCTAGCGGGGGGGCTCACCGGGGAGCTGTTTTTT
J: TRBJ2-5; size: many; V: TRBV25-1; D: TRBD1; CDR3: CASSEGDRGETQYF; DNA: TGTGCCAGCAGTGAAGGGGACAGGGGCGAGACCCAGTACTTC
J: TRBJ1-4; size: NA; V: TRBV11-2; D: NA; CDR3: CASSLDRGSKVVGEKLFF; DNA: TGTGCCAGCAGCTTAGACAGGGGCTCCAAGGTGGTTGGTGAAAAACTGTTTTTT
J: TRBJ2-1; size: many; V: TRBV12-3/TRBV12-4; D: NA; CDR3: CASSLSGRDEQFF; DNA: TGTGCCAGCAGTTTATCAGGAAGAGATGAGCAGTTCTTC
J: TRBJ2-7; size: NA; V: TRBV7-9; D: NA; CDR3: CASSLSGRPYEQYF; DNA: TGTGCCAGCAGCTTATCCGGCCGACCCTACGAGCAGTACTTC
J: TRBJ2-1; size: many; V: TRBV12-3/TRBV12-4; D: NA; CDR3: CASSLRDQRFF; DNA: TGTGCCAGCAGTTTACGCGACCAGAGGTTCTTC
J: TRBJ2-2; size: many; V: TRBV5-6; D: NA; CDR3: CASSLNSGRQVTTGELFF; DNA: TGTGCCAGCAGCTTGAATTCAGGACGGCAGGTGACCACCGGGGAGCTGTTTTTT
J: TRBJ2-1; size: NA; V: TRBV6-2/TRBV6-3; D: TRBD2; CDR3: CASSYATSGTNEQFF; DNA: TGTGCCAGCAGTTACGCGACTAGCGGGACAAATGAGCAGTTCTTC
J: TRBJ2-7; size: few; V: TRBV20-1; D: NA; CDR3: CSARDGAGGREQYF; DNA: TGCAGTGCTAGAGATGGAGCCGGGGGTCGCGAGCAGTACTTC
J: TRBJ2-1; size: many; V: TRBV29-1; D: TRBD2; CDR3: CSSGLAGGEEQFF; DNA: TGCAGCTCCGGACTAGCGGGGGGGGAAGAGCAGTTCTTC
J: TRBJ2-3; size: few; V: TRBV20-1; D: TRBD2; CDR3: CSALTVAGADTQYF; DNA: TGCAGTGCTCTGACGGTAGCGGGGGCAGATACGCAGTATTTT
J: TRBJ1-2; size: many; V: TRBV24-1; D: NA; CDR3: CATSESTSNYGYTF; DNA: TGTGCCACCAGTGAGTCTACGTCTAACTATGGCTACACCTTC
J: TRBJ1-2; size: NA; V: TRBV6-1; D: TRBD1; CDR3: CASSRGQGRPYTF; DNA: TGTGCCAGCAGCCGGGGACAGGGGAGACCCTACACCTTC
J: TRBJ1-2; size: NA; V: TRBV7-3; D: TRBD1; CDR3: CASSLGDREGGYTF; DNA: TGTGCCAGCAGCTTAGGGGACAGGGAAGGCGGCTACACCTTC
J: TRBJ2-1; size: NA; V: TRBV18; D: TRBD1; CDR3: CASSQTGGHNEQFF; DNA: TGTGCCAGCTCACAGACAGGGGGCCACAATGAGCAGTTCTTC
J: TRBJ2-2; size: few; V: TRBV12-3/TRBV12-4; D: NA; CDR3: CASRPPGLSGELFF; DNA: TGTGCCAGCAGGCCTCCTGGACTTTCCGGGGAGCTGTTTTTT
J: TRBJ1-1; size: few; V: TRBV20-1; D: NA; CDR3: CSARDQGPNTEAFF; DNA: TGCAGTGCTAGAGATCAGGGACCGAACACTGAAGCTTTCTTT
J: TRBJ2-2; size: few; V: TRBV6-4; D: NA; CDR3: CASPPATKGLENTGELFF; DNA: TGTGCCAGCCCGCCCGCGACCAAAGGGCTGGAGAACACCGGGGAGCTGTTTTTT
J: TRBJ2-3; size: many; V: TRBV12-3/TRBV12-4; D: TRBD1; CDR3: CASGDRVGRTDTQYF; DNA: TGTGCCAGCGGGGACAGGGTCGGTCGCACAGATACGCAGTATTTT
J: TRBJ2-2; size: NA; V: TRBV10-3; D: TRBD1; CDR3: CAISGSGGIAGELFF; DNA: TGTGCCATCAGTGGATCAGGGGGCATCGCCGGGGAGCTGTTTTTT
J: TRBJ1-3; size: NA; V: TRBV12-3/TRBV12-4; D: NA; CDR3: CASSPRTTSGNTIYF; DNA: TGTGCCAGCAGCCCCCGGACAACCTCTGGAAACACCATATATTTT
J: TRBJ2-1; size: NA; V: TRBV29-1; D: NA; CDR3: CSVVGRPTFNEQFF; DNA: TGCAGCGTTGTGGGCAGACCTACTTTCAATGAGCAGTTCTTC
J: TRBJ2-7; size: few; V: TRBV14; D: NA; CDR3: CASSRDITPYEQYF; DNA: TGTGCCAGCAGCCGAGATATTACCCCCTACGAGCAGTACTTC
J: TRBJ2-3; size: many; V: TRBV6-4; D: TRBD1; CDR3: CASSPDRVSDTQYF; DNA: TGTGCCAGCAGCCCCGACAGGGTTTCAGATACGCAGTATTTT
J: TRBJ2-7; size: NA; V: TRBV7-8; D: NA; CDR3: CASSLNGGPYEQYF; DNA: TGTGCCAGCAGCCTTAACGGGGGACCCTACGAGCAGTACTTC
J: TRBJ1-2; size: NA; V: TRBV5-1; D: NA; CDR3: CASSLNPSLSRGYTF; DNA: TGCGCCAGCAGCTTGAATCCGAGTCTATCGAGAGGCTACACCTTC
J: TRBJ1-2; size: few; V: TRBV10-3; D: NA; CDR3: CAINGGSGSFFGYTF; DNA: TGTGCCATCAATGGGGGGTCAGGGTCCTTTTTTGGCTACACCTTC
J: TRBJ1-4; size: many; V: TRBV7-9; D: NA; CDR3: CASSSRVSNEKLFF; DNA: TGTGCCAGCAGCTCCAGGGTTTCTAATGAAAAACTGTTTTTT
J: TRBJ1-1; size: few; V: TRBV6-5; D: NA; CDR3: CASSTPFPDRPTEAFF; DNA: TGTGCCAGCAGTACACCCTTCCCCGACAGACCCACTGAAGCTTTCTTT
J: TRBJ1-2; size: many; V: TRBV9; D: NA; CDR3: CASSVSAGVSTGGYTF; DNA: TGTGCCAGCAGCGTATCTGCCGGTGTCTCAACGGGCGGCTACACCTTC
J: TRBJ2-2; size: many; V: TRBV5-1; D: NA; CDR3: CASSSAGASRSRELFF; DNA: TGCGCCAGCAGCTCAGCAGGGGCTAGCAGGAGCAGGGAGCTGTTTTTT
J: TRBJ2-7; size: many; V: TRBV12-3/TRBV12-4; D: NA; CDR3: CASSTAGARYEQYF; DNA: TGTGCCAGCAGTACCGCGGGGGCGCGGTACGAGCAGTACTTC
J: TRBJ2-2; size: NA; V: TRBV5-1; D: TRBD1; CDR3: CASSFQGADTGELFF; DNA: TGCGCCAGCAGCTTCCAGGGGGCCGACACCGGGGAGCTGTTTTTT